This TCR beta chain came from a study of T cells after yellow fever vaccination. Study conclusions and caveats: A small share of clonotypes appeared in both CD4 and CD8 compartments. Abundant bulk-population clonotypes could contaminate the FACS-sorted repertoires.

This clonotype was recorded many times. What it binds is not known. In TCRdb, the 5' RACE reads were re-called with MiXCR into one record per CDR3 protein. The sample yields about 310,000 distinct CDR3 sequences, roughly 3.5% seen once. This CDR3 is built from 15 residues. CDR1 and CDR2 (germline): ENHRY, SYGVKD. Losses at the gene ends were 3 bases for V and 6 bases for J; bases not matched to a gene: 6. The TCR originated in a man between 18 and 35 years old who received the YFV17D yellow fever vaccine. The sequencing here drew on PBMCs, taken on the day of the yellow fever booster vaccination. V usage is TRBV10-3 and J usage is TRBJ2-3; TRBD2 aligns across 10 bases. The CDR3 is CAISDVAGGPDTQYF. The CDR3 DNA follows: TGTGCCATCAGTGATGTAGCGGGGGGCCCCGATACGCAGTATTTT.